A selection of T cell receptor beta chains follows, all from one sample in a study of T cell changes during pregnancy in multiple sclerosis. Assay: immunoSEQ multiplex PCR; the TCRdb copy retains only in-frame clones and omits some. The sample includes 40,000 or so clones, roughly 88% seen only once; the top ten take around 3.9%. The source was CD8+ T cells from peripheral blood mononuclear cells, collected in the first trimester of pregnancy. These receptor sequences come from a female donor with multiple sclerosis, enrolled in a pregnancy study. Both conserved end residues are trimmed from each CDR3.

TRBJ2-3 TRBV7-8 ASRPRVGTDTQY
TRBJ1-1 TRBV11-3 ASSTQPRGEAF
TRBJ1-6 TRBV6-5 ASSYKGQGYPLH
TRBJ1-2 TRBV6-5 ASSYLQQGDGYT
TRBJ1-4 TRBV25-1 ASSAFDNPTNEKLF
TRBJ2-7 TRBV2 ASSGIAVTSEQY
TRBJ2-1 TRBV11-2 ASSFGWNEQF
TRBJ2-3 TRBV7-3 ASSPEAADTQY
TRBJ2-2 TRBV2 ASSDTGTDRGTGELF
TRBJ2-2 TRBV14 ASSQEAFGIGELF
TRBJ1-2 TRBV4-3 ASSPGTEGVYGYT
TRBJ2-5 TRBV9 ASSATGGQETQY
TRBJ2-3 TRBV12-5 ASDGGGDTQY
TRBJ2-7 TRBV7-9 ASSPEGGYFYEQY
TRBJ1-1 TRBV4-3 ASSQGAGPNTEAF
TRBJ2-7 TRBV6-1 ASSDSTSGPLRDEQY
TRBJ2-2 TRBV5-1 ASSLGAGELF
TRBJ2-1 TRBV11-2 ASSSTVFYNEQF
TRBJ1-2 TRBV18 ASSPSANYGYT
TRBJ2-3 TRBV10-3 AISESMWGGAITDTQY
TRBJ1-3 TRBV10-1 AQDVGTGPRYGNTIY
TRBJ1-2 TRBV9 ASSGQGVGGYT
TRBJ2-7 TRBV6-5 ASSGEGTVYEQY
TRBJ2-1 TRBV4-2 ASSQEASSGGLLGEQF
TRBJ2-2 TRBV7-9 ASSLGQGDTGELF
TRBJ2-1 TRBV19 ASSIQDSSYNEQF
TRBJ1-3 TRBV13 ASSSPGDSGNTIY
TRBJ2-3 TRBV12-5 ASGYQALDTQY
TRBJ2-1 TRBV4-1 ASSLGTSGNEQF
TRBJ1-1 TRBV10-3 AISKRTGVNTEAF
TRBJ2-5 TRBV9 ASRGGSQETQY
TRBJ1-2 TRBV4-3 ASSSRTGNIYGYT
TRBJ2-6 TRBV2 ASRGETGANVLT
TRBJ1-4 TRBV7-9 ASSPPRQGTNEKLF
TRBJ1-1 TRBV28 ASSLRGSRVTEAF
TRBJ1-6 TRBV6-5 ASSYSGTRYNSPLH
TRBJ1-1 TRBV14 ASSPQGVTEAF
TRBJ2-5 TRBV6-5 ATFEGAKETQY
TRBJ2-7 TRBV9 ASSVYGTGVYEQY
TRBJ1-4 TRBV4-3 ASSHHRSGNEKLF
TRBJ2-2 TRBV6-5 ASSGTGETGELF
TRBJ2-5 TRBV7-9 ASRSRPDRGYETQY
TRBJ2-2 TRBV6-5 ASSYSTDRDTGELF
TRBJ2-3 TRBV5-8 ASSVRGAQDTQY
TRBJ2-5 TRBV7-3 ASSLNRGRGETQY
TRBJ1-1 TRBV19 ASSMDRADTEAF
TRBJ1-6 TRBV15 ATSPSRQSSYNSPLH
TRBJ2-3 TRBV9 ASSVDDRGYTDTQY
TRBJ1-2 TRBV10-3 ASRAYRGPKQGYT
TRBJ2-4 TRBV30 AWSVSGTGRVALAKNIQY
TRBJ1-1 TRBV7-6 ASSFGGGGTEAF
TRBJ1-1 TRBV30 AWRANTEAF
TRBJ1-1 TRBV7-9 ASSKSHTEAF
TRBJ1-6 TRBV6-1 ASSEVQERSPLH
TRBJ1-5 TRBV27 ASSRWTGDSNQPQH
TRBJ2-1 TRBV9 ASSVDGVPYNEQF
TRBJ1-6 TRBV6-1 ASSADSALKSPLH
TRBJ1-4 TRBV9 ASSPWGGTTNEKLF
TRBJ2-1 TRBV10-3 AISETGYNEQF
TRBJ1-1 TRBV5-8 ASSHLGGSGTEAF